This T cell receptor (beta chain) derives from a study of cytomegalovirus exposure and HLA in healthy donors. The PCR used 60 Vbeta and 13 Jbeta primers. Sequencing was performed with immunoSEQ multiplex PCR; in TCRdb, only in-frame clones are kept and a portion is missing. The table lists about 230,000 clones, just under 80% of them singletons, with approximately 0.47% in the top ten. Germline V CDR1 and CDR2: MNHEY, SMNVEV (reference sequence). The CDR3 loop spans 13 amino acids. V dropped 3 bases and J dropped 2 bases, with 8 bases sitting between them. The chain has TRBV27 and TRBJ2-7; D gene ambiguous. Sequencing was done on a sample of PBMCs. This sequence originates from a boy aged 5-17 years in good health and CMV-seronegative. CDR3 amino acids: CASSFNGAYEQYF. CDR3 DNA: TGTGCCAGCAGTTTTAACGGAGCCTACGAGCAGTACTTC.